This T cell receptor (beta chain) stems from a study of beta chain features in type 1 diabetes. Study-wide results and limits: For Type 1 diabetes patients, all four CD4+ subsets carried TCRB CDR3s that were moderately but significantly shorter.

Isolated RNA was reverse transcribed in full, so expressed TCRB transcripts were sequenced. Using immunoSEQ multiplex PCR, the repertoire was profiled, and TCRdb retains in-frame clones only, with some absent. Of 400,000 or so clones in the sample, over 10% were seen once. J lost 4 bases, V lost 6 bases, and 7 bases had no gene match. From germline, CDR1 is SQVTM and CDR2 ANQGSEA. This CDR3 spans 14 amino acids. Comments on this clone: What it binds is unknown.

The source of this sequence is a woman aged 18 to 35 with type 1 diabetes. The V call is TRBV29-1, the J call TRBJ1-2; 11 bases agree with TRBD1. Sequenced material: naive CD4+ T cells from blood. CDR3 coding DNA: TGCAGCGTGGGGCCGGGGACAGGGGGCTATGGCTACACCTTC. This codes for CSVGPGTGGYGYTF.